Listed here are 26 T cell receptor beta chains from one sample, sequenced in a study of T-cell reconstitution after alpha-beta-depleted transplantation in children. TCRbeta library preparation incorporated unique molecular identifiers. TCRdb itself ran the PCR reads through MiXCR, one entry per CDR3 protein. The sample carries roughly 250,000 distinct CDR3 sequences, just under 8.5% recorded once. Sequences were derived from PBMCs, mostly from graft donor cells, sampled 180 days after TCRalphabeta/CD19-depleted stem cell transplant. The receptors shown here come from a male patient younger than 18 who had a stem cell transplant for acute lymphoblastic leukemia, so the T cells may come from the graft donor.

This clonotype was detected many times. The V and J genes are TRBV12-5 and TRBJ1-1; no definite D call. Trimming cost V 6 bases and J 3 bases, with 14 bases left between them. This CDR3 comprises 14 residues. Germline-derived CDR1 and CDR2 are LGHNT and FRNRAP. As DNA, the CDR3 is TGTGCTAGTGGCCAGTATCCGGGGTACACTGAAGCTTTCTTT. It specifies CASGQYPGYTEAFF.

This clonotype was seen ten or more times. This sequence joins TRBV5-6 and TRBJ1-4, with a tentative D call TRBD1 (6 bases). Trimming removed 2 bases from V and 4 bases from J, with 6 bases in between. The CDR3 sequence is 13 residues long. Germline CDR1 SGHDT, CDR2 YYEEEE. The CDR3 DNA follows: TGTGCCAGCAGCTTACAGGGTAATGAAAAACTGTTTTTT. It translates to CASSLQGNEKLFF.

This clonotype was detected ten times or more. The chain carries TRBV7-2 and TRBJ2-7, with 10 bases lining up with TRBD1. J lost 3 bases, V lost 4 bases, and 6 bases had no gene match. The V gene's germline CDR1 is SGHTA and CDR2 FQGNSA. This CDR3 is built from 15 residues. In nucleotides, the CDR3 is TGTGCCAGCAGCTCCGACAGGGGGCGCCTCTACGAGCAGTACTTC. Protein sequence: CASSSDRGRLYEQYF.

This clonotype appeared many times. This chain links TRBV6-6 with TRBJ2-7, with D perhaps TRBD1 (5 bases). Trimming took off 6 bases at V and 10 bases at J, with 16 bases between the two ends. The germline V gene encodes CDR1 MNHNY and CDR2 SVGAGI (reference sequence). The CDR3 contains 12 residues. This chain's CDR3 is CASRSVDSLQYF. The CDR3 nucleotides read TGTGCCAGCAGAAGTGTAGACAGCCTCCAGTACTTC.

Ten or more counts support this clonotype. This chain links TRBV28 with TRBJ2-6; D may be TRBD2 (7 bases). Germline V gives CDR1 MDHEN, CDR2 SYDVKM. There are 17 residues in the CDR3. Trimming cost V 8 bases and J 0 bases, with 17 bases left between them. This CDR3 is CASEGGVKFSGANVLTF. The CDR3 DNA is TGTGCCAGCGAGGGGGGGGTGAAATTCTCTGGGGCCAACGTCCTGACTTTC.

In its sample, this clonotype was seen many times. The gene calls are TRBV5-1 and TRBJ1-2; 7 bases agree with TRBD1. V lost 7 bases to trimming and J lost 1 base; unmatched junction nucleotides: 7. The CDR3 consists of 14 residues. Germline CDR1 SGHRS, CDR2 YFSETQ. The CDR3 bases are TGCGCCAGCGGGCAGGGGGGCCTTAACTATGGCTACACCTTC. This encodes CASGQGGLNYGYTF.

This clonotype came up many times. The chain is built from TRBV20-1 and TRBJ2-2; D remains ambiguous. Germline CDR1 reads DFQATT; CDR2 reads SNEGSKA (reference sequence). The CDR3 totals 13 residues. V lost 2 bases and J lost 1, with 5 bases in between. Here the CDR3 reads CSARSENTGELFF. CDR3 DNA sequence: TGCAGTGCTAGATCTGAGAACACCGGGGAGCTGTTTTTT.

This clonotype was recorded many times. The V gene is TRBV29-1, the J gene TRBJ2-1; 8 bases match TRBD2. The CDR3 sequence is 14 residues long. The junction had 5 bases not matched to a gene; V was cut back by 4 bases and J by 3 bases. The germline gives CDR1 SQVTM, CDR2 ANQGSEA. The CDR3 coding sequence is TGCAGCGTTGTTCTGGCGGGGGGCTACAATGAGCAGTTCTTC. Amino acid sequence: CSVVLAGGYNEQFF.

This clonotype was picked up many times. This chain links TRBV19 with TRBJ2-1; TRBD1 agrees at 9 bases. This CDR3 has 15 amino acids. Germline loops: CDR1 LNHDA, CDR2 SQIVND (reference sequence). After removal of 3 bases from V and 2 bases from J, the junction contained 2 bases not matched to a gene. In nucleotides, the CDR3 is TGTGCCAGTAGTATCTACAGGGGGCCCTACAATGAGCAGTTCTTC. This gives the protein CASSIYRGPYNEQFF.

This clonotype has ten or more counts. The chain combines TRBV5-8 with TRBJ2-1, with D possibly TRBD1 on 6 matching bases. Per germline, CDR1 SGHTS and CDR2 YDEGEE. Trimming removed 3 bases at V and 6 bases at J, with 16 bases between. This CDR3 comprises 15 residues. CDR3 region: CASSSDSWGPNEQFF. CDR3 sequence (DNA): TGTGCCAGCAGCTCGGACAGTTGGGGCCCCAATGAGCAGTTCTTC.

This clonotype was recorded many times. V is TRBV5-1 and J is TRBJ1-6, with D perhaps TRBD1 (5 bases). V lost 4 bases to trimming and J lost 0 bases, with 20 bases between them. The germline gives CDR1 SGHRS, CDR2 YFSETQ. This CDR3 contains 19 residues. The CDR3 protein is CASSLLPLDKSSYNSPLHF. Written as DNA, the CDR3 is TGCGCCAGCAGCCTACTCCCCCTGGACAAGAGCTCCTATAATTCACCCCTCCACTTT.

This clonotype was observed at least ten times. The rearrangement links TRBV7-8 to TRBJ1-5, with 12 bases aligning to TRBD1. Germline V CDR1 and CDR2: SGHVS, FQNEAQ. The CDR3 spans 18 residues. V lost 3 bases and J lost 4; bases outside the gene matches: 10. CDR3 loop: CASSLPGQGAGGNQPQHF. DNA for the CDR3: TGTGCCAGCAGCTTGCCGGGACAGGGGGCTGGGGGTAATCAGCCCCAGCATTTT. Variable domain in full (rest from reference TRBV7-8 and TRBJ1-5): GAGVSQSPRYKVAKRGQDVALRCDPISGHVSLFWYQQALGQGPEFLTYFQNEAQLDKSGLPSDRFFAERPEGSVSTLKIQRTQQEDSAVYLCASSLPGQGAGGNQPQHFGDGTRLSIL.

This clonotype has ten or more counts. The chain joins TRBV24-1 to TRBJ2-2; D is undetermined. Trimming removed 9 bases at V and 0 bases at J, with 7 bases between. Germline V CDR1 and CDR2: KGHDR, SFDVKD. This CDR3 contains 13 residues. This CDR3 is CATGPANTGELFF. In nucleotides, the CDR3 is TGTGCCACCGGGCCCGCGAACACCGGGGAGCTGTTTTTT.

In this sample, this clonotype turned up many times. The genes are TRBV2 and TRBJ1-2; tentative D call: TRBD1 (6 bases). With 4 bases removed from V and 1 base from J, the gap between germline ends came to 10 bases. Germline assignment: CDR1 SNHLY and CDR2 FYNNEI. The CDR3 is 14 residues long. CDR3 sequence reads: CASSGQADNYGYTF. CDR3 bases: TGTGCCAGCAGTGGACAGGCCGATAACTATGGCTACACCTTC.

This clonotype was detected many times. The V and J genes are TRBV18 and TRBJ2-4; D is perhaps TRBD1 (5 bases). Trimming removed 1 base at V and 6 bases at J, with 7 bases between. The CDR3 runs 13 residues. CDR1 and CDR2 from the germline V gene are KGHSH and LQKENI. The CDR3 region has the DNA TGTGCCAGCTCACCACGTGACAGAAACATTCAGTACTTC. It translates to CASSPRDRNIQYF.

The chain carries TRBV18 and TRBJ2-1, with 8 bases matching TRBD2. Germline-derived CDR1 and CDR2 are KGHSH and LQKENI. The CDR3 loop spans 13 amino acids. V dropped 4 bases and J dropped 15; count of bases not matched to a gene: 11. CDR3 loop: CASSRYEREKGFF. The CDR3 nucleotides read TGTGCCAGCTCACGATATGAGCGGGAGAAAGGGTTCTTC. Full variable domain (remainder filled in from reference TRBV18 and TRBJ2-1): NAGVMQNPRHLVRRRGQEARLRCSPMKGHSHVYWYRQLPEEGLKFMVYLQKENIIDESGMPKERFSAEFPKEGPSILRIQQVVRGDSAAYFCASSRYEREKGFFGPGTRLTVL.

In this sample, this clonotype turned up many times. The V and J genes are TRBV6-5 and TRBJ1-2; D is uncertain. V shed 4 bases and J shed 0 bases, with 9 bases lying between them. Germline V gene data show CDR1 as MNHEY and CDR2 as SVGAGI. CDR3 length equals 14 residues. The CDR3 region is CASSSVRTNYGYTF. Here the CDR3 DNA reads TGTGCCAGCAGTTCGGTCAGGACTAACTATGGCTACACCTTC.

There are many counts of this clonotype. The chain has TRBV12-3 or TRBV12-4 and TRBJ2-2; no reliable D call. This CDR3 comprises 16 residues. V shed 7 bases and J shed 0 bases, with 15 bases lying between them. The chain's CDR3 is CASTTPRTTNTGELFF. The DNA of the CDR3 is TGTGCCAGCACCACCCCCAGGACGACGAACACCGGGGAGCTGTTTTTT.

This sequence joins TRBV20-1 and TRBJ1-6; perhaps TRBD1 as D (6 bases). This CDR3 has 15 amino acids. CDR1 is DFQATT and CDR2 is SNEGSKA in the germline V gene (reference sequence). V lost 7 bases and J lost 0, with 13 bases in between. CDR3 loop: CSVRGGSSYNSPLHF. CDR3 sequence (DNA): TGCAGTGTAAGAGGGGGAAGCTCCTATAATTCACCCCTCCACTTT.

This clonotype was counted many times. This chain uses TRBV28 with TRBJ2-7; D is unclear. Germline lookup yields CDR1 MDHEN and CDR2 SYDVKM. V was cut by 6 bases and J by 3 bases, with 15 bases left in between. The CDR3 covers 14 residues. The CDR3 nucleotides are TGTGCCAGCAGCATCCGTACTATCAACTACGAGCAGTACTTC. Its protein is CASSIRTINYEQYF.

The sample holds many counts of this clonotype. The rearrangement joins TRBV7-8 to TRBJ2-2; 8 bases line up with TRBD1. CDR3 size: 17 residues. Germline V lookup: CDR1 SGHVS, CDR2 FQNEAQ. The V gene end was trimmed by 8 bases and the J gene end by 1 base; junction bases not matched to a gene: 12. The CDR3 is CASPMLTGTGNTGELFF. CDR3 coding DNA: TGTGCCAGCCCGATGCTTACCGGGACAGGGAACACCGGGGAGCTGTTTTTT.

This clonotype was observed many times. The chain uses TRBV7-8 and TRBJ2-1, with 9 bases aligning to TRBD1. After removal of 4 bases from V and 5 bases from J, the junction contained 3 bases not matched to a gene. Germline V gene sequence: CDR1 SGHVS, CDR2 FQNEAQ. The CDR3 contains 14 residues. The CDR3, as DNA: TGTGCCAGCAGCTCGGGACAGGGCGACAATGAGCAGTTCTTC. It codes for CASSSGQGDNEQFF.

This clonotype was observed many times. The V gene is TRBV9, the J gene TRBJ2-1, with D unresolved. The CDR3 covers 13 residues. V lost 0 bases and J 6 bases, leaving 7 bases between the germline ends. The V gene's germline CDR1 is SGDLS and CDR2 YYNGEE. The CDR3 DNA sequence: TGTGCCAGCAGCGTAGGAGTGGTCAATGAGCAGTTCTTC. Translation gives CASSVGVVNEQFF.

This clonotype was observed many times. The chain recombines TRBV29-1 with TRBJ2-7; 9 nucleotides match TRBD2. The germline V gene encodes CDR1 SQVTM and CDR2 ANQGSEA. This CDR3 comprises 13 residues. V gave up 6 bases and J gave up 2 bases; unmatched junction bases: 5. The DNA for the CDR3 is TGCAGCGTGGGACTAGCTATTCCCTACGAGCAGTACTTC. Amino acid sequence: CSVGLAIPYEQYF.

This clonotype was counted at least ten times. The V and J genes are TRBV12-3 or TRBV12-4 and TRBJ2-5; D gene ambiguous. This CDR3 region has 13 residues. Trimming shortened V by 7 bases and J by 6 bases, and 15 bases separated the two germline ends. The chain's CDR3 is CASTPSNIKTQYF. For the CDR3, the DNA is TGTGCCAGCACCCCCTCGAATATCAAGACCCAGTACTTC.

The table lists this clonotype with many counts. V gene TRBV12-3 or TRBV12-4 combines with J gene TRBJ2-5; D unresolved. V was trimmed by 9 bases and J by 5 bases, leaving 10 bases between them. This CDR3 has 11 residues. Here the CDR3 reads CASLQRETQYF. The CDR3 nucleotides read TGTGCCAGTTTACAGAGGGAGACCCAGTACTTC.